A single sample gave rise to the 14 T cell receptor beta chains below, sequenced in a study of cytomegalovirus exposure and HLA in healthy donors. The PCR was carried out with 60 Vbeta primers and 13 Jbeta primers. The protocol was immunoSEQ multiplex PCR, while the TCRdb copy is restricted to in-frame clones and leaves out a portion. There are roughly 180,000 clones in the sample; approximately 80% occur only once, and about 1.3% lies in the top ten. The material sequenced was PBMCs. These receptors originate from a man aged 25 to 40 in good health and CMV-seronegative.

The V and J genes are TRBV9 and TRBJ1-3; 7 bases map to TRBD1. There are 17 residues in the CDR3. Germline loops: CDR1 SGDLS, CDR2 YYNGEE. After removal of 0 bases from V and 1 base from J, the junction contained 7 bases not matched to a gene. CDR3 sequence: CASSVGPFRGSGNTIYF. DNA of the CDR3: TGTGCCAGCAGCGTAGGTCCTTTCAGGGGGTCTGGAAACACCATATATTTT.

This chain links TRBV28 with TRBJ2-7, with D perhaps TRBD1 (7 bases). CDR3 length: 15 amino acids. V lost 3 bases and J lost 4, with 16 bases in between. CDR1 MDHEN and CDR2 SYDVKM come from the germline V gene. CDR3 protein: CASSLGQQGTYEQYF. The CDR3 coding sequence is TGTGCCAGCAGTTTGGGCCAACAGGGGACTTACGAGCAGTACTTC.

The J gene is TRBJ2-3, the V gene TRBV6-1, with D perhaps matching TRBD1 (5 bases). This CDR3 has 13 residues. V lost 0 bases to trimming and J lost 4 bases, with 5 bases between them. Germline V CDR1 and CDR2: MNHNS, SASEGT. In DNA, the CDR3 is TGTGCCAGCAGTGAAGCAGGGGCAGATACGCAGTATTTT. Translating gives CASSEAGADTQYF.

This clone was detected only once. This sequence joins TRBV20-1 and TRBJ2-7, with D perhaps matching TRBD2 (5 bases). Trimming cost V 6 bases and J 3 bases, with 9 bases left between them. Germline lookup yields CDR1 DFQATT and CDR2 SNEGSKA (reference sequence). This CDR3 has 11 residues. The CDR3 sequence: CSAEGSYEQYF. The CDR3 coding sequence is TGCAGTGCAGAGGGAAGCTACGAGCAGTACTTC.

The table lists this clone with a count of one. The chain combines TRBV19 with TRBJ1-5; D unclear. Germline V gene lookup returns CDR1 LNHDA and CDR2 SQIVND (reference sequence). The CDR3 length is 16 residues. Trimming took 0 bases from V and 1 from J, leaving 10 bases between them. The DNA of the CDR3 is TGTGCCAGTAGTATAGATACGGGTCAGAGCAATCAGCCCCAGCATTTT. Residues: CASSIDTGQSNQPQHF.

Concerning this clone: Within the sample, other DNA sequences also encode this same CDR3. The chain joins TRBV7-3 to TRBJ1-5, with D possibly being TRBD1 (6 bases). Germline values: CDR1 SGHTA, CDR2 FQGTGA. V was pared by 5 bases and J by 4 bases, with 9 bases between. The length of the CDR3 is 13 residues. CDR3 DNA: TGTGCCAGCAGCCCAGGGGTGAATCAGCCCCAGCATTTT. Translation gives CASSPGVNQPQHF.

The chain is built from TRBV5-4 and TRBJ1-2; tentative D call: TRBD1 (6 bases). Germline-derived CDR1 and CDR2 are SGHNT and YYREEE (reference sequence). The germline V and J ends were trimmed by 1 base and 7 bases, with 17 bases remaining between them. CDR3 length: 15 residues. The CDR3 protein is CASSLREGVGSGYTF. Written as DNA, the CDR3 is TGTGCCAGCAGCTTGCGGGAGGGGGTCGGGAGTGGCTACACCTTC.

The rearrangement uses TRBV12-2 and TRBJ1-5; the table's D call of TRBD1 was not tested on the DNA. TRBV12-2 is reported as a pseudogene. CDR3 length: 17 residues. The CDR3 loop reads CASRSTDSDYSNQPQHF. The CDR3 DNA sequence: TGTGCAAGTCGCTCTACAGACAGCGATTATAGCAATCAGCCCCAGCATTTT.

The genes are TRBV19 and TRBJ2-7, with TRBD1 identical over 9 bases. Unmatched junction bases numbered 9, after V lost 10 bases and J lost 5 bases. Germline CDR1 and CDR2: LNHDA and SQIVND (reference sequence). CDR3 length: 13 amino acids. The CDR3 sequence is CATRDRGTHEQYF. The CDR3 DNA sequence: TGTGCCACCAGAGACAGGGGGACCCACGAGCAGTACTTC.

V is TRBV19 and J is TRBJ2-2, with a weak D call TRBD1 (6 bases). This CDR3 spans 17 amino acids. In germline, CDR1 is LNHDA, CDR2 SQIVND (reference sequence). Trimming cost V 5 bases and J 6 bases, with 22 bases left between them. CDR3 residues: CASSASGHLGFPGELFF. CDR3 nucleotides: TGTGCCAGTAGTGCCTCGGGACACCTAGGGTTCCCCGGGGAGCTGTTTTTT. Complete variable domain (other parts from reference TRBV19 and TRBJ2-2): DGGITQSPKYLFRKEGQNVTLSCEQNLNHDAMYWYRQDPGQGLRLIYYSQIVNDFQKGDIAEGYSVSREKKESFPLTVTSAQKNPTAFYLCASSASGHLGFPGELFFGEGSRLTVL.

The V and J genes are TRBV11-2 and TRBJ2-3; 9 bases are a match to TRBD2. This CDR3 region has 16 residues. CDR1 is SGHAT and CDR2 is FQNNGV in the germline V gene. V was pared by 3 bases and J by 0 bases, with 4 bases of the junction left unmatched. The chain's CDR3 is CASSFRSGRSTDTQYF. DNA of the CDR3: TGTGCCAGCAGCTTTCGTAGCGGGAGAAGCACAGATACGCAGTATTTT.

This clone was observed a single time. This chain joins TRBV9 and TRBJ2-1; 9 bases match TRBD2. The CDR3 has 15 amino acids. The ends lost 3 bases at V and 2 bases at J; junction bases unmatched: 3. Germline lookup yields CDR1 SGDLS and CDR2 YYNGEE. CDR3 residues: CASSGASGTYNEQFF. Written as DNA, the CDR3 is TGTGCCAGCAGCGGGGCTAGCGGGACCTACAATGAGCAGTTCTTC.

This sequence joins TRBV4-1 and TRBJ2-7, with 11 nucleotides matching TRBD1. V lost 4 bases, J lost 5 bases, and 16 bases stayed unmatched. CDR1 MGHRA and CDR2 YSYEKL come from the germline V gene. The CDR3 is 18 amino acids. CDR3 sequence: CASSPYIEIPGQGDEQYF. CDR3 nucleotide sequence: TGCGCCAGCAGCCCTTATATTGAGATACCGGGACAGGGGGACGAGCAGTACTTC.

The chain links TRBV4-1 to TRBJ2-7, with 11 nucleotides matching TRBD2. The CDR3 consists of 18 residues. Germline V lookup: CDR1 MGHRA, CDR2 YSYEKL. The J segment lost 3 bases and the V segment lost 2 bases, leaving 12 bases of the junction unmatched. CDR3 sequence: CASSQTSSPGLADYEQYF. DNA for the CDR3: TGCGCCAGCAGCCAAACCAGTTCCCCGGGACTAGCGGACTACGAGCAGTACTTC.